The 26 T cell receptor beta chains listed next were all sequenced from one sample in a study of naive and memory T cell subsets. Two oligonucleotides, mixed equimolar, formed the beta constant-region primer covering TRBC1 and TRBC2. TCRdb redid the calling of the UMI-ligation and nested PCR reads with MiXCR, one entry per CDR3 protein. The sample contains roughly 98,000 distinct CDR3 sequences, 7% of which appear only once. Sample: central memory CD4+ T cells from blood. All receptors derive from a human donor in good health.

This clonotype was counted ten times or more. The chain couples TRBV29-1 to TRBJ2-4; D ambiguous. This CDR3 comprises 13 residues. Trimming took off 5 bases at V and 0 bases at J, with 8 bases between the two ends. The germline gives CDR1 SQVTM, CDR2 ANQGSEA. This CDR3 reads CSVQTLAKNIQYF. In DNA, the CDR3 is TGCAGCGTTCAGACTTTAGCCAAAAACATTCAGTACTTC.

This clonotype came up a few times. The chain couples TRBV29-1 to TRBJ2-3, with TRBD2 identical over 8 bases. The length of the CDR3 is 13 residues. The germline CDR1 and CDR2 sequences are SQVTM and ANQGSEA. J gave up 4 bases and V 4 bases, and 4 bases lay outside the gene matches. The CDR3 region is CSVAGGASDTQYF. The CDR3 nucleotides read TGCAGCGTTGCCGGGGGGGCTTCAGATACGCAGTATTTT.

The chain links TRBV27 to TRBJ2-3; perhaps TRBD2 as D (6 bases). Germline values: CDR1 MNHEY, CDR2 SMNVEV (reference sequence). V was clipped by 6 bases and J by 8 bases, with 18 bases between them. The CDR3 spans 14 residues. The CDR3 DNA is TGTGCCAGCAGACCCGGGACTGGCCCCGGTACGCAGTATTTT. The encoded protein is CASRPGTGPGTQYF.

A few counts support this clonotype. This chain connects TRBV6-1 to TRBJ2-7, with unresolved D. The germline gives CDR1 MNHNS, CDR2 SASEGT. Deletions cut 5 bases from V and 1 base from J, with 12 bases between. This CDR3 is 14 amino acids long. The CDR3 sequence: CASSKKGGSYEQYF. The CDR3 bases are TGTGCCAGCAGTAAGAAGGGTGGATCCTACGAGCAGTACTTC.

This clonotype was counted at least ten times. The CDR3 DNA reads TGTGCCAGCAGTGGGACCCCCAACACTGAAGCTTTCTTT. Amino acid sequence: CASSGTPNTEAFF. The chain couples TRBV2 to TRBJ1-1; D remains unclear. This CDR3 region has 13 residues. Germline V gene lookup returns CDR1 SNHLY and CDR2 FYNNEI. V lost 4 bases to trimming and J lost 2 bases, with 8 bases between them.

The chain links TRBV20-1 to TRBJ2-3; possible D gene TRBD2, 7 bases. Germline V gene sequence: CDR1 DFQATT, CDR2 SNEGSKA (reference sequence). The CDR3 is made up of 14 amino acids. The CDR3 nucleotides read TGCAGACTTGGGGGGGGGCCCCGCACAGATACGCAGTATTTT. Translated, it gives CRLGGGPRTDTQYF.

This clonotype was found many times. The DNA of the CDR3 is TGTGCCAGCAGTCCGGGACAGACAGCTAACTATGGCTACACCTTC. It translates to CASSPGQTANYGYTF. The chain carries TRBV6-1 and TRBJ1-2; 7 nucleotides align to TRBD1. Germline values: CDR1 MNHNS, CDR2 SASEGT. V lost 5 bases, J lost 0 bases, and 6 bases stayed unmatched. The CDR3 loop spans 15 amino acids.

This clonotype was counted many times. The chain has TRBV20-1 and TRBJ2-2; D is possibly TRBD1 (6 bases). This CDR3 region has 14 residues. Trimming took 1 base from V and 4 from J, leaving 10 bases between them. Germline values: CDR1 DFQATT, CDR2 SNEGSKA (reference sequence). The CDR3 spells CSARVGRGTGELFF. The CDR3 region has the DNA TGCAGTGCTAGAGTGGGCAGGGGCACCGGGGAGCTGTTTTTT.

The chain combines TRBV5-4 with TRBJ2-7; 11 bases map to TRBD1. CDR3 size: 18 residues. The germline gives CDR1 SGHNT, CDR2 YYREEE (reference sequence). With V trimmed by 0 bases and J by 5 bases, 13 bases remained unmatched. The CDR3 is CASSLALVVGQGANEQYF. CDR3 sequence (DNA): TGTGCCAGCAGCTTGGCCCTGGTCGTTGGACAGGGGGCCAACGAGCAGTACTTC.

This clonotype has just a few counts. The chain carries TRBV3-1 and TRBJ2-7; 7 bases map to TRBD1. The germline V gene encodes CDR1 LGHDT and CDR2 YNNKEL (reference sequence). With 4 bases clipped from V and 5 bases from J, the junction kept 8 bases outside the gene matches. CDR3 length: 14 residues. For the CDR3, the DNA is TGTGCCAGCAGCCCGCGGACAGGACCCCACGAGCAGTACTTC. The encoded protein is CASSPRTGPHEQYF.

V usage is TRBV5-1 and J usage is TRBJ2-1; TRBD2 aligns across 12 bases. Germline V gives CDR1 SGHRS, CDR2 YFSETQ. The CDR3 runs to 17 residues. J lost 0 bases, V lost 5 bases, and 6 bases had no gene match. The CDR3 region has the DNA TGCGCCAGCAGTGCTAGCGGGGGGGACAGCTCCTACAATGAGCAGTTCTTC. Protein: CASSASGGDSSYNEQFF.

This clonotype was counted many times. This rearrangement joins TRBV18 to TRBJ1-2, with D perhaps matching TRBD1 (6 bases). CDR1 is KGHSH and CDR2 is LQKENI in the germline V gene. Trimming took off 3 bases at V and 0 bases at J, with 11 bases between the two ends. CDR3 size: 15 residues. In DNA form, the CDR3 reads TGTGCCAGCTCACCTCAGGACAGTCCTAACTATGGCTACACCTTC. Translating gives CASSPQDSPNYGYTF. The whole variable domain, filled in from reference TRBV18 and TRBJ1-2, reads NAGVMQNPRHLVRRRGQEARLRCSPMKGHSHVYWYRQLPEEGLKFMVYLQKENIIDESGMPKERFSAEFPKEGPSILRIQQVVRGDSAAYFCASSPQDSPNYGYTFGSGTRLTVV.

This clonotype was found a few times. The chain uses TRBV7-3 and TRBJ2-2; D remains ambiguous. Between the trimmed V and J ends, which lost 1 base and 5 bases, there was a span of 8 bases. Germline V gene data show CDR1 as SGHTA and CDR2 as FQGTGA. This CDR3 contains 14 residues. The CDR3 loop is CASSLNLGTGELFF. The CDR3 DNA is TGTGCCAGCAGCTTAAACCTGGGTACCGGGGAGCTGTTTTTT.

This clonotype has ten or more counts. The V and J genes are TRBV6-2 or TRBV6-3 and TRBJ2-7, with D perhaps TRBD2 (5 bases). Trimming left V 7 bases short and J 9 bases short, with 22 bases between. The CDR3 contains 14 residues. CDR1 MNHEY and CDR2 SVGEGT come from the germline V gene. CDR3 coding DNA: TGTGCCAGCAATCCTGCGGGCCAACGCGGCGGGCAGTACTTC. Protein sequence: CASNPAGQRGGQYF.

This clonotype was counted many times. CDR3 region: CASSQSASAISGANVLTF. In DNA form, the CDR3 reads TGCGCCAGCAGCCAATCGGCTAGTGCTATCTCTGGGGCCAACGTCCTGACTTTC. The chain couples TRBV4-1 to TRBJ2-6; D not resolved. With 2 bases removed from V and 0 bases from J, the gap between germline ends came to 14 bases. The CDR3 is made up of 18 amino acids. Germline assignment: CDR1 MGHRA and CDR2 YSYEKL.

This clonotype came up a few times. The chain has TRBV5-1 and TRBJ2-4; 9 bases line up with TRBD1. CDR3 size: 13 residues. Germline-derived CDR1 and CDR2 are SGHRS and YFSETQ. V was clipped by 7 bases and J by 6 bases; unmatched bases: 5. CDR3 in DNA: TGCGCCAGCTCCCGGGACAGGGCAAACATTCAGTACTTC. This codes for CASSRDRANIQYF.

This clonotype came up a few times. The J gene is TRBJ2-1, the V gene TRBV7-9, with D perhaps TRBD2 (5 bases). Trimming took 10 bases from V and 10 from J, leaving 17 bases between them. This CDR3 spans 12 amino acids. CDR1 is SEHNR, CDR2 FQNEAQ, per germline (reference sequence). The CDR3 is CATGIDSGEQFF. CDR3 nucleotide sequence: TGTGCCACCGGGATCGATTCGGGAGAGCAGTTCTTC.

This clonotype was observed many times. Here the CDR3 DNA reads TGTGCCAGCAGCTTAGAGGTCCGGGGACCCTCCTCTGGAAACACCATATATTTT. It is translated as CASSLEVRGPSSGNTIYF. The rearrangement joins TRBV7-2 to TRBJ1-3; D is possibly TRBD1 (5 bases). Germline V gene lookup returns CDR1 SGHTA and CDR2 FQGNSA. The germline V and J ends were trimmed by 1 base and 0 bases, with 16 bases remaining between them. CDR3 length: 18 residues.

This clonotype was seen at least ten times. The chain combines TRBV12-3 or TRBV12-4 with TRBJ1-4, with TRBD1 identical over 10 bases. The CDR3 runs to 15 residues. Unmatched junction bases numbered 9, after V lost 7 bases and J lost 7 bases. The CDR3 spells CASTERTGGAEKLFF. CDR3 nucleotide sequence: TGTGCCAGCACCGAACGGACAGGGGGGGCTGAAAAACTGTTTTTT.

This clonotype has a count of ten or more. The CDR3 spells CASSLEWGLSSGHTQYF. In nucleotides, the CDR3 is TGTGCCAGCAGCTTAGAATGGGGCCTATCCAGCGGACATACGCAGTATTTT. V gene TRBV7-9 combines with J gene TRBJ2-3, with D perhaps assigned TRBD1 or TRBD2 (5 bases each). In germline, CDR1 is SEHNR, CDR2 FQNEAQ (reference sequence). With 1 base removed from V and 7 bases from J, the gap between germline ends came to 21 bases. CDR3 length equals 17 residues.

The chain has TRBV3-1 and TRBJ1-1; D is unclear. Germline V gene sequence: CDR1 LGHDT, CDR2 YNNKEL (reference sequence). The CDR3 runs 15 residues. V gave up 0 bases and J gave up 1 base, with 9 bases separating them. CDR3 protein: CASSQEGKKNTEAFF. The CDR3 bases are TGTGCCAGCAGCCAAGAGGGGAAAAAGAACACTGAAGCTTTCTTT. Drawing the rest from reference TRBV3-1 and TRBJ1-1, the complete variable domain is DTAVSQTPKYLVTQMGNDKSIKCEQNLGHDTMYWYKQDSKKFLKIMFSYNNKELIINETVPNRFSPKSPDKAHLNLHINSLELGDSAVYFCASSQEGKKNTEAFFGQGTRLTVV.

This clonotype has more than one count but fewer than ten. The CDR3 here is CASSTWNSYEQYF. In DNA, the CDR3 is TGTGCCAGCAGTACCTGGAACTCCTACGAGCAGTACTTC. The chain links TRBV6-5 to TRBJ2-7, with D hard to call. V shed 5 bases and J shed 0 bases, with 8 bases lying between them. Germline-derived CDR1 and CDR2 are MNHEY and SVGAGI. This CDR3 comprises 13 residues.

This clonotype was recorded at least ten times. This chain connects TRBV5-1 to TRBJ2-6; no clear D gene. The CDR3 contains 14 residues. Germline CDR1 is SGHRS and CDR2 is YFSETQ. The V gene lost 4 bases and the J gene lost 2 bases, with 7 bases spanning the gap. The CDR3 reads CASSQSTGANVLTF. The CDR3 bases are TGCGCCAGCAGCCAGAGTACTGGGGCCAACGTCCTGACTTTC.

This clonotype showed up many times. The chain has TRBV20-1 and TRBJ2-7; a possible D gene is TRBD1 (5 bases). Trimming shortened V by 4 bases and J by 0 bases, and 13 bases separated the two germline ends. The CDR3 contains 14 residues. CDR1 and CDR2 from the germline V gene are DFQATT and SNEGSKA (reference sequence). CDR3 coding DNA: TGCAGTGCTAATAAGGGGTCCAGCTCCTACGAGCAGTACTTC. Protein: CSANKGSSSYEQYF.

This chain connects TRBV5-5 to TRBJ2-7; 8 nucleotides agree with TRBD1. V was pared by 3 bases and J by 5 bases, with 7 bases of the junction left unmatched. CDR1 is SGHKS and CDR2 is YYEKEE in the germline V gene (reference sequence). This CDR3 is 14 amino acids long. The CDR3 sequence is CASSSRQGAHEQYF. The CDR3 DNA is TGTGCCAGCAGCTCCCGGCAGGGGGCTCACGAGCAGTACTTC.

This clonotype was seen many times. The J gene is TRBJ2-7, the V gene TRBV7-2, with TRBD2 matching over 7 bases. The V gene end was trimmed by 7 bases and the J gene end by 6 bases; junction bases not matched to a gene: 9. The length of the CDR3 is 13 residues. The germline CDR1 and CDR2 sequences are SGHTA and FQGNSA. The CDR3 region has the DNA TGTGCCAGCAACCCGCTAGGGGAGGGCGAGCAGTACTTC. Translating it yields CASNPLGEGEQYF.